These 18 T cell receptor beta chains came from one sample sequenced in a study of blood T cell repertoires in COVID-19. The method was immunoSEQ multiplex PCR; TCRdb's version includes in-frame clones alone and lacks a portion of them. The data contain under 300,000 clones, roughly nine tenths of them singletons. The specimen was peripheral blood. These receptors were collected from a woman aged 40 to 50 who had recovered from COVID-19.

The chain employs TRBV7-3 and TRBJ2-5; D remains unclear. The germline CDR1 and CDR2 sequences are SGHTA and FQGTGA. The V gene lost 5 bases and the J gene lost 2 bases, with 12 bases spanning the gap. The CDR3 sequence is 14 residues long. In DNA, the CDR3 is TGTGCCAGCAGCCAAAGTGGCAGGCAAGAGACCCAGTACTTC. Amino acid sequence: CASSQSGRQETQYF.

This clone appeared once. This chain links TRBV3-1 (or the pseudogene TRBV3-2) with TRBJ2-5; 9 bases match TRBD1. V shed 5 bases and J 4 bases; nucleotides not matched to a gene: 8. CDR1 LGHDT and CDR2 YNNKEL come from the germline V gene (reference sequence). There are 15 residues in the CDR3. This chain's CDR3 is CASSSTRQGGETQYF. The CDR3 region has the DNA TGTGCCAGCAGCTCCACTCGACAGGGGGGAGAGACCCAGTACTTC.

V gene TRBV2 combines with J gene TRBJ2-7; 7 bases are shared with TRBD2. The CDR3 length is 15 residues. Germline V gene lookup returns CDR1 SNHLY and CDR2 FYNNEI. V shed 1 base and J 0 bases; nucleotides not matched to a gene: 3. CDR3 nucleotide sequence: TGTGCCAGCAGTGAAGAGGGACTACCCTCCTACGAGCAGTACTTC. This codes for CASSEEGLPSYEQYF.

This clone was detected once. The chain links TRBV19 to TRBJ1-2; 12 nucleotides align to TRBD1. The CDR3 spans 16 residues. The V segment lost 7 bases and the J segment 0 bases; nucleotides outside the gene matches: 6. CDR1 and CDR2 (germline): LNHDA, SQIVND (reference sequence). As DNA, the CDR3 is TGTGCCAGTACCCTGGGACAGGGGGCAGCTAACTATGGCTACACCTTC. It specifies CASTLGQGAANYGYTF.

The V call is TRBV10-1, the J call TRBJ2-1; weak D call: TRBD1 (6 bases). The CDR3 extends over 15 amino acids. Trimming left V 6 bases short and J 0 bases short, with 12 bases between. CDR1 is WNHNN, CDR2 SYGVQD, per germline (reference sequence). The CDR3 sequence: CASRGDTGSYNEQFF. CDR3 nucleotide sequence: TGCGCCAGCAGAGGGGACACGGGCTCCTACAATGAGCAGTTCTTC.

V gene TRBV5-4 combines with J gene TRBJ2-3; TRBD2 might be the D (6 bases). V gave up 3 bases and J gave up 3 bases, with 20 bases separating them. CDR3 length: 17 residues. Per germline, CDR1 SGHNT and CDR2 YYREEE (reference sequence). The CDR3 here is CASSYMTSMGGTDTQYF. As DNA, the CDR3 is TGTGCCAGCAGCTATATGACTAGTATGGGCGGGACAGATACGCAGTATTTT.

This clone appeared once. The V gene is TRBV3-1 (or the pseudogene TRBV3-2), the J gene TRBJ2-5; TRBD2 matches at 12 bases. The V and J ends lost 4 bases and 0 bases, in that order; junction bases with no gene match: 9. Per germline, CDR1 LGHDT and CDR2 YNNKEL (reference sequence). The CDR3 covers 18 residues. CDR3: CASSLTSGRSPYQETQYF. Here the CDR3 DNA reads TGTGCCAGCAGCCTGACTAGCGGGAGATCCCCTTACCAAGAGACCCAGTACTTC.

The V and J genes are TRBV9 and TRBJ2-7; 11 bases are a match to TRBD1. The CDR3 totals 16 residues. Germline V lookup: CDR1 SGDLS, CDR2 YYNGEE. Unmatched junction bases numbered 9, after V lost 7 bases and J lost 0 bases. CDR3: CASGAGQGASSYEQYF. DNA for the CDR3: TGTGCCAGCGGGGCCGGACAGGGGGCTTCCTCCTACGAGCAGTACTTC.

CDR3 sequence reads: CASSQGIATPYNEQFF. The CDR3 bases are TGTGCCAGCAGCCAAGGAATAGCGACCCCCTACAATGAGCAGTTCTTC. The chain recombines TRBV14 with TRBJ2-1; D may be TRBD2 (5 bases). Trimming shortened V by 1 base and J by 2 bases, and 12 bases separated the two germline ends. The CDR3 length is 16 residues. Per the germline V gene, CDR1 is SGHDN and CDR2 is FVKESK.

Only one count was recorded for this clone. The gene calls are TRBV5-4 and TRBJ2-1, with D perhaps matching TRBD2 (6 bases). The CDR3 covers 15 residues. Germline V gives CDR1 SGHNT, CDR2 YYREEE (reference sequence). V was clipped by 1 base and J by 7 bases, with 15 bases between them. CDR3 amino acids: CASSLFGTGGNEQFF. CDR3 in DNA: TGTGCCAGCAGCTTGTTTGGGACTGGTGGGAATGAGCAGTTCTTC.

The rearrangement uses TRBV28 and TRBJ2-5, with 16 positions matching TRBD2. The germline gives CDR1 MDHEN, CDR2 SYDVKM. The ends lost 5 bases at V and 5 bases at J; junction bases unmatched: 8. CDR3 length: 17 residues. The CDR3 DNA follows: TGTGCCAGCAGTCCAGGGGGACTAGCGGGAGGGGGGGAGACCCAGTACTTC. Amino acids: CASSPGGLAGGGETQYF.

Comments on this clone: The germline gene is not matched at one end of the junction; a read error may be the cause. V usage is TRBV7-7 and J usage is TRBJ2-5, with 7 bases fitting TRBD2. CDR1 is SSHAT, CDR2 FNYEAQ, per germline (reference sequence). The CDR3 covers 14 residues. CDR3 coding DNA: TGTGCTAGCAGCCCGGGACTAAAGGGGGAGACCCAGTACTTC. Translation: CASSPGLKGETQYF. Full variable domain (remainder filled in from reference TRBV7-7 and TRBJ2-5): GAGVSQSPRYKVTKRGQDVTLRCDPISSHATLYWYQQALGQGPEFLTYFNYEAQPDKSGLPSDRFSAERPEGSISTLTIQRTEQRDSAMYRCASSPGLKGETQYFGPGTRLLVL.

The gene calls are TRBV29-1 and TRBJ2-7, with D possibly TRBD1 on 5 matching bases. In germline, CDR1 is SQVTM, CDR2 ANQGSEA. Deletions cut 6 bases from V and 3 bases from J, with 12 bases between. The CDR3 length is 12 residues. In DNA, the CDR3 is TGCAGCGTAACGACAGACAACTACGAGCAGTACTTC. Translated, it gives CSVTTDNYEQYF.

The rearrangement uses TRBV5-1 and TRBJ2-7, with D perhaps TRBD1 (5 bases). V shed 0 bases and J shed 5 bases, with 12 bases lying between them. The V gene's germline CDR1 is SGHRS and CDR2 YFSETQ. This CDR3 contains 14 residues. The CDR3 sequence: CASSLARARNEQYF. Here the CDR3 DNA reads TGCGCCAGCAGCTTGGCCAGGGCGAGGAACGAGCAGTACTTC.

The chain links TRBV30 to TRBJ1-3; D not certain. CDR1 and CDR2 from the germline V gene are GTSNPN and SVGIG (reference sequence). This CDR3 spans 16 amino acids. The V end was cut by 1 base, the J end by 1 base, with 14 bases between. CDR3 sequence (DNA): TGTGCCTGGAGTGGATTGGGCTCCTGGTCTGGAAACACCATATATTTT. This gives the protein CAWSGLGSWSGNTIYF.

The chain joins TRBV7-6 to TRBJ2-2; 7 bases map to TRBD2. Germline V gene sequence: CDR1 SGHVS, CDR2 FNYEAQ. The J segment lost 1 base and the V segment lost 6 bases, leaving 8 bases of the junction unmatched. The CDR3 loop spans 16 amino acids. In DNA, the CDR3 is TGTGCCAGCAGGAAGAGACTAGCAGAGAACACCGGGGAGCTGTTTTTT. Its translation is CASRKRLAENTGELFF.

J is TRBJ2-2 and V is TRBV24-1; 9 positions agree with TRBD2. CDR3 length: 14 residues. V lost 7 bases to trimming and J lost 4 bases; unmatched junction nucleotides: 3. Germline CDR1 and CDR2: KGHDR and SFDVKD. The CDR3 region has the DNA TGTGCCACCAGGCGGGAGGGTCCCACCGGGGAGCTGTTTTTT. It translates to CATRREGPTGELFF.

The chain carries TRBV5-6 and TRBJ1-6, with TRBD1 identical over 7 bases. The CDR3 has 16 residues. V gave up 0 bases and J gave up 5 bases; unmatched junction bases: 5. Germline V CDR1 and CDR2: SGHDT, YYEEEE. The chain's CDR3 is CASSLVTGADNSPLHF. The CDR3 bases are TGTGCCAGCAGCTTGGTCACAGGGGCAGATAATTCACCCCTCCACTTT. The variable domain in full, with the rest retrieved from reference TRBV5-6 and TRBJ1-6, is DAGVTQSPTHLIKTRGQQVTLRCSPKSGHDTVSWYQQALGQGPQFIFQYYEEEERQRGNFPDRFSGHQFPNYSSELNVNALLLGDSALYLCASSLVTGADNSPLHFGNGTRLTVT.